This TCR beta chain was sequenced during a study of T cell changes during pregnancy in multiple sclerosis. The protocol was immunoSEQ multiplex PCR, while the TCRdb copy is restricted to in-frame clones and leaves out a portion. The sample comprises tens of thousands of clones, around nine tenths of which are singletons, and 1% to 1.5% rests with the top ten. This clone has a single count. CDR3 size: 17 residues. CDR1 SNHLY and CDR2 FYNNEI come from the germline V gene. V shed 2 bases and J 4 bases; nucleotides not matched to a gene: 9. This specimen was peripheral blood, taken before pregnancy. The chain employs TRBV2 and TRBJ2-5, with 11 nucleotides matching TRBD2. The clonotype was recovered from a female donor with multiple sclerosis, enrolled in a pregnancy study. CDR3 in DNA: TGTGCCAGCAGTGAAAACTTAGCGGGAGGGATTTTAGAGACCCAGTACTTC. Protein product: CASSENLAGGILETQYF.